The source of this T cell receptor beta chain is a study of shared clonotypes between healthy human individuals. The CDR3 is made up of 20 amino acids. Germline assignment: CDR1 LGHNA and CDR2 YNFKEQ. V was clipped by 0 bases and J by 4 bases; unmatched bases: 17. Clones were sequenced by immunoSEQ multiplex PCR, and TCRdb holds only the in-frame ones, with some missing. The table has 1.5 million to 2.5 million clones, about 94% seen once. Naive CD8 cells were CD45RO-negative, positively selected for CCR7, excluding terminally differentiated effector memory CD45RA+ cells. Sequencing was performed on naive CD8+ T cells sorted from blood. This TCR was recovered from a man younger than 35 in good health. The chain couples TRBV4-2 to TRBJ1-1; 10 bases line up with TRBD1. This CDR3 reads CASSQDLADRGLNSGTEAFF. The DNA of the CDR3 is TGTGCCAGCAGCCAAGATCTAGCCGACAGGGGGCTTAACTCAGGCACTGAAGCTTTCTTT.